Listed here are 16 T cell receptor beta chains from one sample, sequenced in a study of lymphopenia after photon versus proton radiotherapy. The repertoire was sequenced with immunoSEQ multiplex PCR; TCRdb's copy has only in-frame clones and lacks some. The sample yields about 64,000 clones, approximately 86% seen once. The sequences come from peripheral blood, collected from a patient treated with proton-based radiotherapy. These receptors were collected from an elderly man with esophageal cancer.

This clone was counted a few times. The J gene is TRBJ2-7, the V gene TRBV5-1; D might be TRBD1 or TRBD2, each matching 5 bases. Germline CDR1 SGHRS, CDR2 YFSETQ. V shed 0 bases and J shed 0 bases, with 10 bases lying between them. The CDR3 is made up of 15 amino acids. CDR3 sequence: CASSLGWGPSYEQYF. CDR3 DNA: TGCGCCAGCAGCTTGGGGTGGGGACCCTCCTACGAGCAGTACTTC.

As DNA, the CDR3 is TGTGCCGTGTCGGCCGCCTATGGCTACACCTTC. Translated, it gives CAVSAAYGYTF. The gene calls are TRBV6-1 and TRBJ1-2; no clear D. The germline V and J ends were trimmed by 11 bases and 4 bases, with 11 bases remaining between them. CDR1 MNHNS and CDR2 SASEGT come from the germline V gene. The CDR3 has 11 amino acids.

The chain couples TRBV23-1 to TRBJ1-2, with D maybe TRBD1 (5 bases). TRBV23-1 is annotated as an ORF whose role is uncertain. The CDR3 loop spans 9 amino acids. The CDR3 here is CACRVTCTF. The CDR3 DNA sequence: TGCGCATGCAGGGTGACTTGCACCTTC.

The chain has TRBV7-9 and TRBJ1-5; TRBD1 matches 7 bases. V dropped 5 bases and J dropped 4; count of bases not matched to a gene: 8. Germline CDR1 SEHNR, CDR2 FQNEAQ (reference sequence). The CDR3 totals 15 residues. This CDR3 is CASSTRDSPNQPQHF. DNA of the CDR3: TGTGCCAGCAGCACCCGGGACAGTCCAAATCAGCCCCAGCATTTT.

This chain links TRBV5-1 with TRBJ1-1, with TRBD1 as a possible D gene (6 bases). V dropped 0 bases and J dropped 1 base, with 13 bases sitting between them. This CDR3 spans 16 amino acids. Germline loops: CDR1 SGHRS, CDR2 YFSETQ. DNA for the CDR3: TGCGCCAGCAGCTTGGTTTCAGGGGACACGAACACTGAAGCTTTCTTT. It yields the protein CASSLVSGDTNTEAFF.

The chain joins TRBV18 to TRBJ2-4; possible D gene TRBD1, 6 bases. This CDR3 is built from 18 residues. CDR1 KGHSH and CDR2 LQKENI come from the germline V gene. V lost 6 bases to trimming and J lost 0 bases, with 21 bases between them. CDR3 bases: TGTGCCAGCTCCTTTCAAAGGACAGACCCGATAGCCAAAAACATTCAGTACTTC. It translates to CASSFQRTDPIAKNIQYF. Variable domain in full (rest from reference TRBV18 and TRBJ2-4): NAGVMQNPRHLVRRRGQEARLRCSPMKGHSHVYWYRQLPEEGLKFMVYLQKENIIDESGMPKERFSAEFPKEGPSILRIQQVVRGDSAAYFCASSFQRTDPIAKNIQYFGAGTRLSVL.

The V gene is TRBV4-1, the J gene TRBJ2-4; TRBD2 matches 14 bases. The CDR3 runs to 17 residues. Germline values: CDR1 MGHRA, CDR2 YSYEKL. The ends lost 1 base at V and 4 bases at J; junction bases unmatched: 3. DNA for the CDR3: TGCGCCAGCAGCCAAGCGGGACTAGCGGGGGTAAAAAACATTCAGTACTTC. This encodes CASSQAGLAGVKNIQYF.

The chain uses TRBV4-3 and TRBJ2-3; 8 bases are a match to TRBD1. CDR3 length: 14 amino acids. The germline gives CDR1 LGHNA, CDR2 YSLEER. Trimming cost V 3 bases and J 6 bases; bases outside gene matches: 5. The DNA for the CDR3 is TGCGCCAGCAGCCAGCAGGGGGCGGGGGATACGCAGTATTTT. As protein: CASSQQGAGDTQYF.

This chain connects TRBV9 to TRBJ2-7; possibly TRBD1 for D (6 bases). The V end lost 4 bases, the J end lost 1 base, and 18 bases lay between the germline ends. The CDR3 extends over 16 amino acids. CDR1 and CDR2 (germline): SGDLS, YYNGEE. The CDR3 DNA reads as TGTGCCAGCAGCCTAACTTCAGGGGTATCATCCTACGAGCAGTACTTC. Encoded protein: CASSLTSGVSSYEQYF.

This clone has a handful of counts. CDR3 in DNA: TGCAGTGCTAGGCCACAAGAGACCCAGTACTTC. Its translation is CSARPQETQYF. The rearrangement joins TRBV20-1 to TRBJ2-5; D not resolved. CDR1 is DFQATT and CDR2 is SNEGSKA in the germline V gene (reference sequence). Trimming cost V 3 bases and J 2 bases, with 4 bases left between them. The CDR3 covers 11 residues.

The chain carries TRBV19 and TRBJ1-1, with a tentative D call TRBD1 (6 bases). The V end lost 7 bases, the J end lost 5 bases, and 20 bases lay between the germline ends. The CDR3 covers 15 residues. The germline V gene encodes CDR1 LNHDA and CDR2 SQIVND (reference sequence). The CDR3 bases are TGTGCCAGTATACCCACAGGACGAGGGGGGACTGAAGCTTTCTTT. It translates to CASIPTGRGGTEAFF.

The chain combines TRBV2 with TRBJ2-3, with D hard to call. V dropped 8 bases and J dropped 0 bases, with 18 bases sitting between them. Germline CDR1 SNHLY, CDR2 FYNNEI. CDR3 size: 16 residues. In DNA form, the CDR3 reads TGTGCCAGCTCCCAAGGTACATCACCTAGCACAGATACGCAGTATTTT. As protein: CASSQGTSPSTDTQYF.

The rearrangement joins TRBV7-2 to TRBJ2-6, with D perhaps TRBD2 (6 bases). This CDR3 comprises 17 residues. V was clipped by 5 bases and J by 0 bases, with 14 bases between them. Germline V gene sequence: CDR1 SGHTA, CDR2 FQGNSA. The CDR3 region is CASSRRRAGSGANVLTF. CDR3 bases: TGTGCCAGCAGCCGAAGGAGGGCGGGCTCTGGGGCCAACGTCCTGACTTTC.

V usage is TRBV15 and J usage is TRBJ2-1; the match to TRBD2 covers 7 bases. The CDR3 is made up of 15 amino acids. The V segment lost 1 base and the J segment 4 bases; nucleotides outside the gene matches: 4. Germline assignment: CDR1 LNHNV and CDR2 YYDKDF (reference sequence). The CDR3 nucleotides read TGTGCCACCAGCAGAGTGGGGCGGGGGTACAATGAGCAGTTCTTC. It yields the protein CATSRVGRGYNEQFF.

The chain has TRBV2 and TRBJ1-3; TRBD1 matches 8 bases. Germline V CDR1 and CDR2: SNHLY, FYNNEI. With V trimmed by 2 bases and J by 10 bases, 4 bases remained unmatched. This CDR3 contains 13 residues. The CDR3 loop reads CASSEYQGATIYF. The CDR3 region has the DNA TGTGCCAGCAGTGAATATCAGGGGGCGACCATATATTTT.

This clone was seen only once. The chain employs TRBV6-5 and TRBJ2-7, with TRBD1 matching over 10 bases. This CDR3 is built from 15 residues. The V gene end was trimmed by 6 bases and the J gene end by 2 bases; junction bases not matched to a gene: 7. Germline V CDR1 and CDR2: MNHEY, SVGAGI. The CDR3 here is CASRGTGAPPYEQYF. In DNA form, the CDR3 reads TGTGCCAGCAGAGGGACAGGGGCCCCTCCCTACGAGCAGTACTTC.